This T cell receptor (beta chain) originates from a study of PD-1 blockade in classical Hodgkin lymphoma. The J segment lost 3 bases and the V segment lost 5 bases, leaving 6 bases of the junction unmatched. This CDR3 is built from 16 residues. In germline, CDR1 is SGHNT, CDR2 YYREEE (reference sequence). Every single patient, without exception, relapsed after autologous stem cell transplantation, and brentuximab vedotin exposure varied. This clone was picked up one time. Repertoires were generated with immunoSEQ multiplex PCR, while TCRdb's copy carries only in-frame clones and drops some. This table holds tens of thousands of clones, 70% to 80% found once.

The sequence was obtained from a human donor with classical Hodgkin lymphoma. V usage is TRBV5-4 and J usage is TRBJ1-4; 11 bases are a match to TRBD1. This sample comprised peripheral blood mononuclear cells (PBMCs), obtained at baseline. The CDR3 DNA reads TGTGCCAGCAGACCGGGACAGGGGGGAGCTAATGAAAAACTGTTTTTT. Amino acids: CASRPGQGGANEKLFF. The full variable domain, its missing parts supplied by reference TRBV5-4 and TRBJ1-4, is ETGVTQSPTHLIKTRGQQVTLRCSSQSGHNTVSWYQQALGQGPQFIFQYYREEENGRGNFPPRFSGLQFPNYSSELNVNALELDDSALYLCASRPGQGGANEKLFFGSGTQLSVL.